Listed below are T cell receptor beta chains from one sample, sequenced in a study of tumor-infiltrating lymphocytes in primary liver carcinoma. Via MiXCR, TCRdb re-called the multiplex PCR reads, giving one row per CDR3 protein. The sample includes around 120,000 distinct CDR3 sequences, roughly 75% of them seen just once. Sequencing was carried out using tumor-adjacent normal liver tissue. These receptors were collected from a woman aged 55-69 years with primary liver carcinoma and hepatitis B virus infection. The CDR3 runs from the conserved cysteine through the conserved F or W. The D gene is left open where the match is weak. Clone size is shown for a subset of rows, as once, few, many or a class of expanded clone.

V: TRBV6-6
size: many
D: TRBD2
J: TRBJ2-1
DNA: TGTGCCAGCACCCACAGCCCGGGGGGGCGCAATGAGCAGTTCTTC
CDR3: CASTHSPGGRNEQFF

V: TRBV18
size: .
D: .
J: TRBJ1-1
DNA: TGTGCCAGCTCACTACGGCCCGTCGGCAGGGTGAGCACTGAAGCTTTCTTT
CDR3: CASSLRPVGRVSTEAFF

V: TRBV4-1
size: .
D: .
J: TRBJ1-2
DNA: TGCGCCAGCAGCCGAGTCAATAGCCCAGTCTTC
CDR3: CASSRVNSPVF

V: TRBV6-6
size: .
D: .
J: TRBJ2-1
DNA: TGTGCCAGCAGATATTCGAGTGGGAGTAGAAGAGCGCCTGAGGCGCAGTTCTTC
CDR3: CASRYSSGSRRAPEAQFF

V: TRBV6-5
size: .
D: .
J: TRBJ1-2
DNA: TGTGCCAGCAGTTACGACGGCGGATCGGACGGCTACACCTTC
CDR3: CASSYDGGSDGYTF

V: TRBV29-1
size: once
D: TRBD2
J: TRBJ2-7
DNA: TGCGGCGTAGCGGGGACTAGCGGTTCTACTAGGTACGAGCAGTACTTC
CDR3: CGVAGTSGSTRYEQYF

V: TRBV6-5
size: .
D: TRBD2
J: TRBJ2-3
DNA: TGTGCCAGCAGTTTAGCGGGACCGAGGACAGATACGCGGTATTTT
CDR3: CASSLAGPRTDTRYF

V: TRBV7-2
size: .
D: TRBD2
J: TRBJ2-1
DNA: TGTGCCGGCAGCTTAATGACTAGCGGTCTCAATGAGCAATTCTTC
CDR3: CAGSLMTSGLNEQFF

V: TRBV4-2
size: once
D: .
J: TRBJ2-1
DNA: TGTGCCAGCAGCAAAGACCTGGGATCCTACAATGAGTACTTCTTC
CDR3: CASSKDLGSYNEYFF

V: TRBV12-3/TRBV12-4
size: .
D: .
J: TRBJ2-1
DNA: TGTACCAGCCGTTTACTAGTGGCCTTTGATGAGCAGTTCTTC
CDR3: CTSRLLVAFDEQFF

V: TRBV6-1
size: .
D: TRBD1
J: TRBJ1-6
DNA: TGTGCCAGCAGTTTACAGGGGACAGGCTATAATTCACCCCTCTACTTT
CDR3: CASSLQGTGYNSPLYF

V: TRBV6-1
size: .
D: .
J: TRBJ2-1
DNA: TGTGCTAGCACCCCGGGAACAGATTACAATGAGCAGTTCTTC
CDR3: CASTPGTDYNEQFF

V: TRBV29-1
size: once
D: TRBD2
J: TRBJ2-3
DNA: TGCAGTGTTAGTGGACTAGGGAGCACAGATACGCAGTATTTT
CDR3: CSVSGLGSTDTQYF

V: TRBV29-1
size: .
D: .
J: TRBJ1-1
DNA: TGCAACGTTGTGTCGGGACAACTGAACTCTGAAGCTTTCTTT
CDR3: CNVVSGQLNSEAFF

V: TRBV10-3
size: .
D: .
J: TRBJ2-7
DNA: TGTGTCATCAGTGAGTCCTGCTATGAGCAGTACTTC
CDR3: CVISESCYEQYF

V: TRBV11-2
size: .
D: .
J: TRBJ2-3
DNA: TGTGCCAGCAGCATCTGGGCGGATACCCAGTATTTT
CDR3: CASSIWADTQYF

V: TRBV29-1
size: .
D: TRBD1
J: TRBJ2-5
DNA: TGCAGCCTTGAACCGGCCAGGGGGCGGCAAGAGATCCAGTACTTC
CDR3: CSLEPARGRQEIQYF

V: TRBV4-1
size: many
D: .
J: TRBJ1-2
DNA: TGCGCCAGCAGCCAGTTGCGGTTGGTCCTAGTCGTGGGGAGCTACACCTTC
CDR3: CASSQLRLVLVVGSYTF

V: TRBV28
size: .
D: .
J: TRBJ1-6
DNA: TGTGCCAGCAGGCGATTATGGGGTGGACGCGGCAGCTCCTATAATACACCCCTCCACTTT
CDR3: CASRRLWGGRGSSYNTPLHF

V: TRBV11-1
size: .
D: .
J: TRBJ2-7
DNA: TGTACCAGCGGCCCCCGCCTTGGACTCCACTACGAGCAGTACTTC
CDR3: CTSGPRLGLHYEQYF

V: TRBV11-3
size: medium-sized
D: .
J: TRBJ1-4
DNA: TGTGCCAGCAGTCGTGGTCATGAAAAACTGTTTTTT
CDR3: CASSRGHEKLFF

V: TRBV6-5
size: many
D: .
J: TRBJ2-1
DNA: TGTGCCAGCAGCGACACAGGGAAGGGCTACAATGAGCAGTTCTTC
CDR3: CASSDTGKGYNEQFF

V: TRBV6-1
size: once
D: .
J: TRBJ1-2
DNA: TGTGCCACCAGTGACAGAATACCCCTATCGTTTACCTTC
CDR3: CATSDRIPLSFTF

V: TRBV14
size: .
D: .
J: TRBJ2-7
DNA: TGTGCCAGCAGCCAAGACTACGGAAGGAGAGAGCAGTACTTC
CDR3: CASSQDYGRREQYF

V: TRBV28
size: .
D: TRBD1
J: TRBJ2-2
DNA: TGTGCCAGCAGTTGGGGACAGTATACCGGGGAGCTGTTTTTT
CDR3: CASSWGQYTGELFF

V: TRBV11-2
size: .
D: .
J: TRBJ2-1
DNA: TGTGCCAGCAACCTAAGGGGGACTTCCACCAATGAGCAGTTCTTC
CDR3: CASNLRGTSTNEQFF

V: TRBV29-1
size: once
D: .
J: TRBJ2-3
DNA: TGCAGCGGTACGGCACTAGACCCGGTGCAGTTTTTT
CDR3: CSGTALDPVQFF

V: TRBV4-2
size: once
D: .
J: TRBJ1-2
DNA: TGTGCCAGCAGCCGGGGAGACTATGGCAACACCTTT
CDR3: CASSRGDYGNTF

V: TRBV28
size: many
D: TRBD2
J: TRBJ2-3
DNA: TGTGCCAGCAGTTTATTGAGCGGGAGGGGTTACACAGATACGCAGTATTTT
CDR3: CASSLLSGRGYTDTQYF

V: TRBV11-3
size: .
D: .
J: TRBJ2-7
DNA: TGTGCCCGCAGATCGACAGTATCTGCCTACGAGCAGTACTTC
CDR3: CARRSTVSAYEQYF

V: TRBV5-1
size: .
D: .
J: TRBJ1-1
DNA: TGCGCAAGCAGCTTGGGATGCGGGAACACTGAAGCTTTCTTT
CDR3: CASSLGCGNTEAFF

V: TRBV29-1
size: .
D: .
J: TRBJ2-1
DNA: TGCAGCGTTGTCTCCCTAGAGGGAAGTTTTGAGCAGTTCTTC
CDR3: CSVVSLEGSFEQFF

V: TRBV7-9
size: many
D: .
J: TRBJ1-6
DNA: TGTGCCAGCAGCTACCCCCCCCTTGCCGGGGGTAATTCACCCCTCCACTTT
CDR3: CASSYPPLAGGNSPLHF

V: TRBV12-3/TRBV12-4
size: once
D: .
J: TRBJ2-3
DNA: TGTGCCTTCCGGGCCCAAAGTACAGATACGCAGTATTTT
CDR3: CAFRAQSTDTQYF

V: TRBV30
size: many
D: .
J: TRBJ2-5
DNA: TGTGCCTGGAGTGGGGGCAGCCCCAAGAGACCCCAGTACTTC
CDR3: CAWSGGSPKRPQYF

V: TRBV7-9
size: many
D: .
J: TRBJ2-7
DNA: TGTGCCAGCAGCGTTATAAATAAGGGTTACGAGCAGTACTTC
CDR3: CASSVINKGYEQYF

V: TRBV10-3
size: many
D: TRBD2
J: TRBJ2-5
DNA: TGTGCCATCAGTGAGTCGAGGGCTAGCGGACAAGAGACCCAGTACTTC
CDR3: CAISESRASGQETQYF

V: TRBV12-3/TRBV12-4
size: .
D: .
J: TRBJ1-1
DNA: TGTGGCAGCAGTATCCTGGACAGTCTCTTAAGGGAAGCTTTCTTT
CDR3: CGSSILDSLLREAFF

V: TRBV6-1
size: .
D: TRBD2
J: TRBJ2-7
DNA: TGTGCCAGCAGTGGCGGGGGTAGCGGGAGGGCCCACGAGCAGTACTTC
CDR3: CASSGGGSGRAHEQYF

V: TRBV5-1
size: .
D: .
J: TRBJ2-3
DNA: TGCGCCAGCAGTAATGGGTGGGGCGATACGCAGTATTTT
CDR3: CASSNGWGDTQYF

V: TRBV29-1
size: .
D: .
J: TRBJ2-6
DNA: TGCAGCGTTGAATGGCAGACCAGCTCTGGGGCCGACGCCCTGACTTTC
CDR3: CSVEWQTSSGADALTF

V: TRBV10-3
size: once
D: .
J: TRBJ1-2
DNA: TGTGCCATCAGTGAGCAAGGCGACTATGGCTACTCCTTC
CDR3: CAISEQGDYGYSF

V: TRBV10-3
size: .
D: .
J: TRBJ2-1
DNA: TGTGCCATCAGTGAGTCGATTCGGGCCAATGAGCAGTTCTTC
CDR3: CAISESIRANEQFF

V: TRBV6-1
size: .
D: TRBD1
J: TRBJ2-1
DNA: TGTGTCAGCAGGGTACAGGGGAGCTCCTACAATGAACAGTTCTTC
CDR3: CVSRVQGSSYNEQFF

V: TRBV11-2
size: .
D: .
J: TRBJ2-5
DNA: TGTGCCAGCAGCTTAGCGGGCAGGGAAGGGACCCGGTACTTC
CDR3: CASSLAGREGTRYF

V: TRBV6-1
size: .
D: .
J: TRBJ1-5
DNA: TGTGCCAGCGCGAAGGTGGAAAATAAGCCCCAGCATTTT
CDR3: CASAKVENKPQHF

V: TRBV6-5
size: many
D: TRBD2
J: TRBJ2-2
DNA: TGTGCCAGCAGTCCAGGACTAGCACAGAACACCGGGGAGCTGTTTTTT
CDR3: CASSPGLAQNTGELFF

V: TRBV5-1
size: many
D: TRBD2
J: TRBJ2-7
DNA: TGCGCCAGCAGCTGGGGGACTAGCGGCCCCGTCGAGCAGTACTTC
CDR3: CASSWGTSGPVEQYF

V: TRBV6-1
size: .
D: TRBD2
J: TRBJ2-4
DNA: TGTGCCAGCAGTGAAGAGGCAAGCGGGAGGACTAGTGCCGAAAACATCGAGTACTTC
CDR3: CASSEEASGRTSAENIEYF

V: TRBV6-6
size: .
D: .
J: TRBJ2-2
DNA: TGTGCCAGCAGTTACCAAGATAGTCTTGGGGAGCTTGTTTTT
CDR3: CASSYQDSLGELVF

V: TRBV20-1
size: .
D: .
J: TRBJ2-7
DNA: TGCAGTGCTAGAGATAGGGCCGAGAGCTCCTACGAGCAGTACTTC
CDR3: CSARDRAESSYEQYF

V: TRBV4-1
size: .
D: TRBD2
J: TRBJ2-7
DNA: TGCGCCAGCAGCCCAGGACTAGCGGGACCACGGCGTTACGAGGAGTACTTC
CDR3: CASSPGLAGPRRYEEYF

V: TRBV12-5
size: .
D: .
J: TRBJ2-2
DNA: .
CDR3: CASGSLTANTGSCFF

V: TRBV6-5
size: .
D: TRBD2
J: TRBJ2-7
DNA: TGTGCCAGCACTGGTAGCGGGAGCTACGAGTATTACTTC
CDR3: CASTGSGSYEYYF

V: TRBV19
size: .
D: .
J: TRBJ2-1
DNA: TGTGCCAGCAACAGGGGAGGTGAACAGTTCTTC
CDR3: CASNRGGEQFF

V: TRBV4-2
size: many
D: .
J: TRBJ1-5
DNA: TGTGCCAGCAGCCAAGAGGGGCCAAGGAATCCCCAGGCCCAGCATTTT
CDR3: CASSQEGPRNPQAQHF

V: TRBV11-2
size: medium-sized
D: TRBD1
J: TRBJ2-2
DNA: TGTGCCAGCAGCCCAGGGGACAGAGAATCCGGGGAGCTGTTTTTT
CDR3: CASSPGDRESGELFF

V: TRBV29-1
size: .
D: .
J: TRBJ2-5
DNA: TGCAGCGTTGTGGGGCCGACTCAAGAGACCCAGTACTTC
CDR3: CSVVGPTQETQYF